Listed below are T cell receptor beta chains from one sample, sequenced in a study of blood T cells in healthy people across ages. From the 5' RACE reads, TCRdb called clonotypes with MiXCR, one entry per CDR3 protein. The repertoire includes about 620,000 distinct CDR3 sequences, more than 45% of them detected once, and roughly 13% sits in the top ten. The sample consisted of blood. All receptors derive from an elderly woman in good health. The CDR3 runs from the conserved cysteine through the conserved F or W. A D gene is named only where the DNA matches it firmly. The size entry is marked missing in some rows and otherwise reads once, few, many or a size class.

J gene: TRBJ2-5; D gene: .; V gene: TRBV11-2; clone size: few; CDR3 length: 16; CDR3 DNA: TGTGCCAGCAGCGCCTCAGAGGTCACGGTGGGAGAGACCCAGTACTTC; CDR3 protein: CASSASEVTVGETQYF
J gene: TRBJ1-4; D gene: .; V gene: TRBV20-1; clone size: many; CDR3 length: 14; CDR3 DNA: TGCAGTGCGCCTGACGGCCAAATAAGGGAAAAACTGTTTTTT; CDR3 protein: CSAPDGQIREKLFF
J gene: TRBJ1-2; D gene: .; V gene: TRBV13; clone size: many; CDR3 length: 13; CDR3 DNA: TGTGCCAGCAGCCGTAGGGGGTACTATGGCTACACCTTC; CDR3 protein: CASSRRGYYGYTF
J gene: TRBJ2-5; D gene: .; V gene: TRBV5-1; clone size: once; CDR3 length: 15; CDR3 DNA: TGCGCCAGCAGTAGGGGCAGAACCCGCCAAGAGACCCAGTACTTC; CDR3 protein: CASSRGRTRQETQYF
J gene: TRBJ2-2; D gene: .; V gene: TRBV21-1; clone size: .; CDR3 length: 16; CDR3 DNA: TGTGCCAGCAGCAAAGAGGAAGGGAGTCACACCGGGGAGCTGTTTTTT; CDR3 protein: CASSKEEGSHTGELFF
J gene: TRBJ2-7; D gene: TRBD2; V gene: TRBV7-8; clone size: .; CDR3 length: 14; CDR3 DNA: TGTGCCAGCAGCTCAAGACTAGCGGGGTACGAGCAGTACTTC; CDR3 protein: CASSSRLAGYEQYF
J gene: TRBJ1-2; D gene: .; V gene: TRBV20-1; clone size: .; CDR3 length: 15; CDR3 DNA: TGCAGTGCCCCGGGAGGCGCCAGTAGTAACTATGGCTACACCTTC; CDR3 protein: CSAPGGASSNYGYTF
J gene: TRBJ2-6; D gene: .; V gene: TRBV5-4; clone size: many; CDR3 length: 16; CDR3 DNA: TGTGCCAGCAGCTTACGCTACAGCTCTGGGGCCAACGTCCTGACTTTC; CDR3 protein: CASSLRYSSGANVLTF
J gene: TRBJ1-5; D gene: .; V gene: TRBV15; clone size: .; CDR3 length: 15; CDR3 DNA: TGTGCCACCAGCAGAGATCAGGGCTTCAATCAGCCCCAGCATTTT; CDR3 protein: CATSRDQGFNQPQHF
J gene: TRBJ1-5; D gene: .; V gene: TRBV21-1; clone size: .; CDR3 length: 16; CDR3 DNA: TGTGCCAGCGTATCATCTGCTGACAGGGGAGGGCAGCCCCAGCATTTT; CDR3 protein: CASVSSADRGGQPQHF
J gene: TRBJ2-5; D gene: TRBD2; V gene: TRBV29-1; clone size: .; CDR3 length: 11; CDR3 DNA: TGCAACGTTGGGGAGGGAGAGACCCAGTACTTC; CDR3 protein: CNVGEGETQYF
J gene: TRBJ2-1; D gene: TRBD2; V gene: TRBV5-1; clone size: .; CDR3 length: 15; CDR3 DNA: TGCGCCAGCAGCTTTAGCGGGGATACCTACAATGAGCAGTTCTTC; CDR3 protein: CASSFSGDTYNEQFF
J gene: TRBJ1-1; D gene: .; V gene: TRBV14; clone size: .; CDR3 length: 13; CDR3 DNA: TGTGCCAGCAGCCAAGATATCATATTAGGGGCTTTCTTT; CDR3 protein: CASSQDIILGAFF